Each of the 16 T cell receptor beta chains below was sequenced from the same sample in a study of cytomegalovirus exposure and HLA in healthy donors. A multiplex PCR was run with 60 Vbeta primers and 13 Jbeta primers. The method was immunoSEQ multiplex PCR; TCRdb's version includes in-frame clones alone and lacks a portion of them. The sample records about 130,000 clones, 66% being singletons. The sample comprised PBMCs. The receptors derive from a human donor in good health.

The V call is TRBV28, the J call TRBJ2-7; 7 bases line up with TRBD2. V shed 2 bases, J shed 3 bases, and the junction held 4 bases outside the gene matches. The CDR3 extends over 14 amino acids. The germline V gene has CDR1 MDHEN and CDR2 SYDVKM. The CDR3 reads CASSLAGVLYEQYF. Written as DNA, the CDR3 is TGTGCCAGCAGTTTAGCGGGAGTACTCTACGAGCAGTACTTC.

The chain carries TRBV7-9 and TRBJ2-3, with 9 bases identical to TRBD1. Germline V lookup: CDR1 SEHNR, CDR2 FQNEAQ (reference sequence). The V and J ends lost 0 bases and 2 bases, in that order; junction bases with no gene match: 6. The CDR3 is 17 residues long. The DNA for the CDR3 is TGTGCCAGCAGCTTAGCGGACAGGGGCCGAAACACAGATACGCAGTATTTT. This encodes CASSLADRGRNTDTQYF. The complete variable domain, with remaining parts taken from reference TRBV7-9 and TRBJ2-3, reads DTGVSQNPRHKITKRGQNVTFRCDPISEHNRLYWYRQTLGQGPEFLTYFQNEAQLEKSRLLSDRFSAERPKGSFSTLEIQRTEQGDSAMYLCASSLADRGRNTDTQYFGPGTRLTVL.

The CDR3: CASSARQGLTVEQFF. Here the CDR3 DNA reads TGTGCCAGTAGTGCCCGACAGGGACTCACTGTAGAGCAGTTCTTC. The chain links TRBV19 to TRBJ2-1; D perhaps matches TRBD1 (7 bases). Germline CDR1 LNHDA, CDR2 SQIVND (reference sequence). V was cut by 5 bases and J by 10 bases, with 21 bases left in between. The CDR3 covers 15 residues.

This clone was observed a handful of times. This chain joins TRBV18 and TRBJ2-7, with D possibly being TRBD1 (6 bases). This CDR3 comprises 14 residues. From germline, CDR1 is KGHSH and CDR2 LQKENI. Between the trimmed V and J ends, which lost 2 bases and 2 bases, there was a span of 10 bases. Written as DNA, the CDR3 is TGTGCCAGCTCACCAGGCAGGGGCACCTACGAGCAGTACTTC. Translation gives CASSPGRGTYEQYF.

This sequence joins TRBV6-1 and TRBJ1-5, with D unclear. Germline V CDR1 and CDR2: MNHNS, SASEGT. The V and J ends lost 7 bases and 1 base respectively, with 11 bases between them. This CDR3 is 14 amino acids long. The CDR3 loop is CASKDNYSNQPQHF. The CDR3 DNA follows: TGTGCCAGCAAAGACAATTACAGCAATCAGCCCCAGCATTTT.

The chain has TRBV23-1 and TRBJ2-3; 13 bases map to TRBD2. TRBV23-1 is marked as an open reading frame, function uncertain. There are 13 residues in the CDR3. The trim removed 8 bases at V and 7 bases at J, leaving 3 bases unmatched. The CDR3 DNA reads as TGCGCCAGCGGGACTAGCGGGACACATACGCAGTATTTT. Encoded protein: CASGTSGTHTQYF.

The chain combines TRBV7-9 with TRBJ2-1; no definite D call. Germline values: CDR1 SEHNR, CDR2 FQNEAQ (reference sequence). The CDR3 extends over 11 amino acids. The ends were cut back, 5 bases at V and 3 bases at J, with 2 bases in the middle. The CDR3 sequence: CASSHYNEQFF. CDR3 sequence (DNA): TGTGCCAGCAGCCACTACAATGAGCAGTTCTTC.

This clone was detected only a few times. The V and J genes are TRBV5-1 and TRBJ2-6; D possibly corresponds to TRBD1 (5 bases). Germline V gene data show CDR1 as SGHRS and CDR2 as YFSETQ. V lost 2 bases and J 0 bases, leaving 15 bases between the germline ends. CDR3 length equals 18 residues. CDR3 amino acids: CASSFSPGINSGANVLTF. CDR3 nucleotides: TGCGCCAGCAGCTTTAGTCCAGGGATCAACTCTGGGGCCAACGTCCTGACTTTC.

V usage is TRBV5-8 and J usage is TRBJ2-7; TRBD1 aligns across 8 bases. V lost 5 bases, J lost 5 bases, and 12 bases stayed unmatched. The CDR3 loop spans 15 amino acids. Per the germline V gene, CDR1 is SGHTS and CDR2 is YDEGEE. The CDR3 reads CASSTGQGIPDEQYF. The CDR3 coding sequence is TGTGCCAGCAGTACAGGACAGGGAATCCCGGACGAGCAGTACTTC. The full variable domain, rest sourced from reference TRBV5-8 and TRBJ2-7, is EAGVTQSPTHLIKTRGQQATLRCSPISGHTSVYWYQQALGLGLQFLLWYDEGEERNRGNFPPRFSGRQFPNYSSELNVNALELEDSALYLCASSTGQGIPDEQYFGPGTRLTVT.

The chain carries TRBV7-8 and TRBJ1-2; 10 bases are a match to TRBD1. The germline gives CDR1 SGHVS, CDR2 FQNEAQ. The trim removed 5 bases at V and 3 bases at J, leaving 12 bases unmatched. The length of the CDR3 is 17 residues. The CDR3 loop is CASSLRPGTGADYGYTF. The CDR3 DNA is TGTGCCAGCAGCCTACGTCCCGGGACAGGGGCGGACTATGGCTACACCTTC.

The V and J genes are TRBV18 and TRBJ2-7; 13 bases match TRBD2. The CDR3 totals 15 residues. Per germline, CDR1 KGHSH and CDR2 LQKENI. V dropped 2 bases and J dropped 3; count of bases not matched to a gene: 1. DNA for the CDR3: TGTGCCAGCTCACCAGGACTAGCGGGAGACTACGAGCAGTACTTC. Translation gives CASSPGLAGDYEQYF.

The CDR3 loop is CASSLSTSGSGEQFF. The CDR3 DNA is TGCGCCAGCAGCTTGAGTACTAGCGGGAGTGGTGAGCAGTTCTTC. J is TRBJ2-1 and V is TRBV5-1; 11 positions agree with TRBD2. Unmatched junction bases numbered 6, after V lost 1 base and J lost 9 bases. The CDR3 is made up of 15 amino acids. The germline gives CDR1 SGHRS, CDR2 YFSETQ.

The chain combines TRBV6-5 with TRBJ2-7; TRBD2 agrees at 14 bases. CDR1 is MNHEY, CDR2 SVGAGI, per germline. The CDR3 totals 13 residues. V trimming: 2 bases; J trimming: 9 bases; junction bases outside the gene matches: 0. In DNA form, the CDR3 reads TGTGCCAGCAGTTACGGACTAGCGGGGGGGCAGTACTTC. It encodes CASSYGLAGGQYF.

The sample holds a few counts of this clone. The chain uses TRBV4-1 and TRBJ2-1; TRBD1 might be the D (7 bases). Trimming took 4 bases from V and 5 from J, leaving 12 bases between them. Germline lookup yields CDR1 MGHRA and CDR2 YSYEKL. The CDR3 totals 14 residues. CDR3 bases: TGCGCCAGCAGCCCGCGGGACAGCCACAATGAGCAGTTCTTC. It translates to CASSPRDSHNEQFF.

The chain combines TRBV5-8 with TRBJ1-2; no firm D call. V lost 4 bases to trimming and J lost 3 bases, with 10 bases between them. Germline V gene sequence: CDR1 SGHTS, CDR2 YDEGEE. The CDR3 has 13 amino acids. In DNA, the CDR3 is TGTGCCAGCAGCGTGGCCGTAGACTATGGCTACACCTTC. As protein: CASSVAVDYGYTF.

The chain recombines TRBV4-1 with TRBJ2-5, with D tentatively TRBD2 (6 bases). The V gene lost 0 bases and the J gene lost 1 base, with 12 bases spanning the gap. This CDR3 has 16 amino acids. The V gene's germline CDR1 is MGHRA and CDR2 YSYEKL. The CDR3 DNA follows: TGCGCCAGCAGCCAAGAAGGGCGGGGTGGCCAAGAGACCCAGTACTTC. Translation: CASSQEGRGGQETQYF.